What follows is one T cell receptor (beta chain) and its context. The specificity of this receptor is unknown. Qualities for individual bases were not recorded, and no much larger clone is one base off. The data were taken from a study of T cell responses to AZD1222 COVID-19 vaccine (dated by TCRdb to the early 2020s). In the study overall: AZD1222 recipients given second doses at about 4 weeks or at about 12 weeks were pooled, since spike-specific TCR depth and breadth were not found to differ between the two schedules. TCR sequencing was performed for approximately 240 trial participants, of whom about 200 were given two doses of AZD1222 and approximately 25 were given two doses of MenACWY control vaccine. Enrollment into the trials was organized by age into subgroups of 18-55, 56-69 and 70-plus years, and those subgroups contained roughly 150, 30 and 60 TCR-sequenced participants, respectively.

In light of the paper, this sample's time point label describes: baseline before first vaccination. Vaccinee samples were obtained from the UK trials COV001 and COV002, which included a single-blind randomized controlled phase 2/3 trial of AZD1222 (ChAdOx1 nCoV-19) in healthy adults. For TCRbeta chain sequencing, PBMC samples from trial participants were taken at day 0 and at day 28 after the second dose. General conclusions and limits of the study: After two AZD1222 doses, both the breadth and the depth of spike-specific TCRs were significantly higher than at day 0 and than in MenACWY recipients. Participants were mostly white British, with more females than males. The authors suggested clonal diversity may have been underestimated. In the small 56-69-year group, the increase in depth fell short of significance, most likely because of low power. The whole spike protein was spanned by vaccine-associated CD4 TCRs, and dominant responses were seen in regions 160-218 and 743-854. Reportedly, close to half of the unique spike-specific TCRs recognized epitopes lying outside the regions that are mutated in the B.1.351 and B.1.1.7 variants. Conclusions about previously exposed vaccinees were limited because only six AZD1222 recipients were SARS-CoV-2 seropositive at baseline. Because no day 14 peak-response samples were available, the repertoires could be characterized only after the peak T cell response.

Deletion took 0 bases off V and 4 bases off J, with a span of 13 bases between the germline ends. CDR1 and CDR2 are drawn from the germline V gene: MNHNS, SASEGT. From the cysteine through the phenylalanine, the CDR3 covers 15 amino acids. Only CDR3 DNA is held: 45 bases, read in frame from base 1. The CDR3 regions of human TCRbeta chains were analyzed by immunosequencing. As for how the authors treated the data: TCRs in the repertoires were compared against a reference library of SARS-CoV-2-specific TCRs that had been generated with the MIRA antigen-specificity platform. Breadth meant the fraction of unique TCRs that were SARS-CoV-2-associated, whereas depth meant the fraction of total T cells that were SARS-CoV-2-associated. Using the MIRA data, each spike-specific TCR was mapped to the spike region that the TCR reacts to and placed in a CD4 or CD8 class. Log10-transformed breadth and depth values were compared by one-way ANOVA with Sidak's multiple comparisons tests. The immuneACCESS repertoire file appears here via TCRdb, limited to in-frame rearrangements. These files lack a portion of the clones; in checked studies, under half of the deficit traces to unresolved V genes, and the cause of the others is not known. V, J and clone size are those of that table, while D and trimming were read from the DNA. The sample data list approximately 180,000 clones, and less than 95% of these were observed just once. The top ten hold 2.5% to 3.5% of the sample.

The source of this sequence is an adult in good health. The specimen comprised peripheral blood, sampled on day 0 of AZD1222 vaccination. Recombination linked TRBV6-1 to TRBJ2-7, and TRBD2 may be the D gene, going by 7 matching bases. The DNA sequence reads TGTGCCAGCAGTGAAGCGGGGGGGCTTATATACGAGCAGTACTTC. Its product reads: CASSEAGGLIYEQYF.